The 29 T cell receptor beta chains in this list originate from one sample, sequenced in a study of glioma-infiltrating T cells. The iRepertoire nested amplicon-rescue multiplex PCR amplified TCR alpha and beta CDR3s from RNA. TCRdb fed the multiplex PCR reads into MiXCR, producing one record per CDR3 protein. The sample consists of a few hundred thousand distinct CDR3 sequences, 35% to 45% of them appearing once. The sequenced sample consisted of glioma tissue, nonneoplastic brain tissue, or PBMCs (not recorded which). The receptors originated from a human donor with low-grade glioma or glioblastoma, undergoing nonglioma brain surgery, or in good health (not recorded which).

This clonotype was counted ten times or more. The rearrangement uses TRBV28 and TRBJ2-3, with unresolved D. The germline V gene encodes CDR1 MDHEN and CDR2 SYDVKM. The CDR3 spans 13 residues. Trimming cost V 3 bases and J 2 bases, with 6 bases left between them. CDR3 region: CASSFRFTDTQYF. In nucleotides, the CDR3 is TGTGCCAGCAGTTTTCGTTTCACAGATACGCAGTATTTT. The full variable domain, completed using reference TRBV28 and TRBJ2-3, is DVKVTQSSRYLVKRTGEKVFLECVQDMDHENMFWYRQDPGLGLRLIYFSYDVKMKEKGDIPEGYSVSREKKERFSLILESASTNQTSMYLCASSFRFTDTQYFGPGTRLTVL.

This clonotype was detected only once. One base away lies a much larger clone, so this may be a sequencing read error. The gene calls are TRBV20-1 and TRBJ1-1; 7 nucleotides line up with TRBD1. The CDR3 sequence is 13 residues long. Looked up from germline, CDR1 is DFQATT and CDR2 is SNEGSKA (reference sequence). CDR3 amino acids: CSARQGGFTEALF. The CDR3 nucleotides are TGCAGTGCTAGACAGGGGGGATTCACTGAAGCTCTCTTT.

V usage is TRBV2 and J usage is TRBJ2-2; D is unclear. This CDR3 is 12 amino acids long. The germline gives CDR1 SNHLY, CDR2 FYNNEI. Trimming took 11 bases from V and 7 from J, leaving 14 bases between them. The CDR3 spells CAAIDNGGELFF. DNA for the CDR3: TGTGCCGCTATAGATAACGGCGGGGAGCTGTTTTTT.

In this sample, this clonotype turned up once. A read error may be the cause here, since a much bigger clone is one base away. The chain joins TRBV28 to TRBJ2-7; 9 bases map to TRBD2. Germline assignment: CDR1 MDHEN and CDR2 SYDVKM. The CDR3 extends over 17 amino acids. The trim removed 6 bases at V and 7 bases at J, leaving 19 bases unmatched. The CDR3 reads CASSGGGSGSSYNEQYF. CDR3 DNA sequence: TGTGCCAGCAGCGGGGGGGGTAGCGGGAGCTCCTACAATGAGCAGTACTTC.

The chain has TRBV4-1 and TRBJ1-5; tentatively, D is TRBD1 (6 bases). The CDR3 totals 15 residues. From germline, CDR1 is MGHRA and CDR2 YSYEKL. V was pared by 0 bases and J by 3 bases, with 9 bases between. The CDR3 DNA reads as TGCGCCAGCAGCCAAGATTCAGGGGTCAATCAGCCCCAGCATTTT. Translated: CASSQDSGVNQPQHF.

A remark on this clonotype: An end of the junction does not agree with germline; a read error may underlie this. CDR3 DNA: TGTGCCAGCAGCAAAGATAGTAGGACAGGGACCTACGAGCAGTACTTC. The encoded protein is CASSKDSRTGTYEQYF. This chain uses TRBV4-2 with TRBJ2-7; 8 bases align to TRBD1. The CDR3 runs to 16 residues. Germline V gene data show CDR1 as LGHNA and CDR2 as YNFKEQ.

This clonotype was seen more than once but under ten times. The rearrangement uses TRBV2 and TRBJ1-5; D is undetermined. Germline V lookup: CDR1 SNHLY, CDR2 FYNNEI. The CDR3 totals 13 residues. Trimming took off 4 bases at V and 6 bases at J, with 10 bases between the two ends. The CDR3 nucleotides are TGTGCCAGCAGTGCCCAGCCCGGTCAGCCCCAGCATTTT. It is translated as CASSAQPGQPQHF.

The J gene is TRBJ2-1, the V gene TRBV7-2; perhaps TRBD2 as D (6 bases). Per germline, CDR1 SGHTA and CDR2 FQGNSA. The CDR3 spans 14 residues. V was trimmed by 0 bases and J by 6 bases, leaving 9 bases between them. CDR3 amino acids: CASSLAGTLNEQFF. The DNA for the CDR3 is TGTGCCAGCAGCTTAGCCGGGACTCTCAATGAGCAGTTCTTC.

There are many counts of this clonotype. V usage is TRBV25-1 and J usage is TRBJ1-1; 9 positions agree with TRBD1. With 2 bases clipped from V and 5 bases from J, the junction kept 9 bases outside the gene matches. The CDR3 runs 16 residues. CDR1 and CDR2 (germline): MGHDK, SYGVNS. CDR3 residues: CASSEPPTGGRTEAFF. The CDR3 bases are TGTGCCAGCAGTGAACCACCGACAGGGGGTAGGACTGAAGCTTTCTTT.

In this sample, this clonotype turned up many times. The CDR3 spells CASTRTGPGYTF. The CDR3 DNA is TGTGCCAGCACTCGGACAGGCCCTGGCTACACCTTC. The rearrangement uses TRBV6-1 and TRBJ1-2; 7 bases line up with TRBD1. CDR3 length: 12 residues. Germline lookup yields CDR1 MNHNS and CDR2 SASEGT. V lost 7 bases to trimming and J lost 7 bases; unmatched junction nucleotides: 6.

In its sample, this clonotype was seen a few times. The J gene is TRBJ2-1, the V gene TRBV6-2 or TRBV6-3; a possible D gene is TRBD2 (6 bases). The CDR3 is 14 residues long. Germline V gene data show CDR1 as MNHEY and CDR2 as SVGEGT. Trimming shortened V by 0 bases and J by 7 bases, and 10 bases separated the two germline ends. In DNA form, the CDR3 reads TGTGCCAGCAGTTACTCACTAGCCGTAAATGAGCAGTTCTTC. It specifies CASSYSLAVNEQFF.

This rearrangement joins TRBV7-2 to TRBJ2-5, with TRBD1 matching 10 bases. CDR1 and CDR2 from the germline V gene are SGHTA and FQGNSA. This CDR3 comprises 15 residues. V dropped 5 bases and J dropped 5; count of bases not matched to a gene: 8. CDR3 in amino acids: CASSDRTGGEETQYF. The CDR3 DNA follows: TGTGCCAGCAGCGATCGGACAGGGGGAGAGGAGACCCAGTACTTC.

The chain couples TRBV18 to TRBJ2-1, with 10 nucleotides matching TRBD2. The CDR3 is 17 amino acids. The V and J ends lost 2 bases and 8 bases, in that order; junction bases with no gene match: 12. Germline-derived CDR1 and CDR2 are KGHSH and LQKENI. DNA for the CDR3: TGTGCCAGCTCACCATACTCCCAGCGGGAGGGGTGGCATGAGCAGTTCTTC. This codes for CASSPYSQREGWHEQFF. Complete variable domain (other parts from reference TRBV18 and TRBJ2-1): NAGVMQNPRHLVRRRGQEARLRCSPMKGHSHVYWYRQLPEEGLKFMVYLQKENIIDESGMPKERFSAEFPKEGPSILRIQQVVRGDSAAYFCASSPYSQREGWHEQFFGPGTRLTVL.

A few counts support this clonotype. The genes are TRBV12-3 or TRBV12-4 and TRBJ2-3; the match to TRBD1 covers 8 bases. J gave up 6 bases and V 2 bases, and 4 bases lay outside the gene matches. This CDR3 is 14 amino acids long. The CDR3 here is CASSLSGGADTQYF. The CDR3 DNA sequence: TGTGCCAGCAGTTTATCAGGGGGCGCGGATACGCAGTATTTT.

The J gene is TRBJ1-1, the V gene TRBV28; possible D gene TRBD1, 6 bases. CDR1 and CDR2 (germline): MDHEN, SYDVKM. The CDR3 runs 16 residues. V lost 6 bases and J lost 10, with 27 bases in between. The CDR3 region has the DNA TGTGCCAGCAGCACCCCCAATGGGGCAGGGGCACTTGGAGCTTTCTTT. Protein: CASSTPNGAGALGAFF.

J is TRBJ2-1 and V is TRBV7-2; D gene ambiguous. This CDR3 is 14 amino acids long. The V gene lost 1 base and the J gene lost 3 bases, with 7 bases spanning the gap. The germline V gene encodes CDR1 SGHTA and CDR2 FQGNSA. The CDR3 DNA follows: TGTGCCAGCAGCTTAGTAGCCTACTACAATGAGCAGTTCTTC. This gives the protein CASSLVAYYNEQFF.

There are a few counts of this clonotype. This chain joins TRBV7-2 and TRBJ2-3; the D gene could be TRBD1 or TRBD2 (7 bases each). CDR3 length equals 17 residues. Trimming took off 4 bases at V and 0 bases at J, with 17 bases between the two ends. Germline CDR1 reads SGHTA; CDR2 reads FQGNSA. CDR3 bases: TGTGCCAGCAGCTCCAGGGGGGGTAGGATTAGCACAGATACGCAGTATTTT. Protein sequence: CASSSRGGRISTDTQYF.

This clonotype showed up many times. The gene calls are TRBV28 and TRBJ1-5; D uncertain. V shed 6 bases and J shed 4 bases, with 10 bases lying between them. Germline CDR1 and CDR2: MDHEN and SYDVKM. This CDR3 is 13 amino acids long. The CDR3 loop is CASSLTENQPQHF. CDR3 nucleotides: TGTGCCAGCAGCCTGACGGAAAATCAGCCCCAGCATTTT.

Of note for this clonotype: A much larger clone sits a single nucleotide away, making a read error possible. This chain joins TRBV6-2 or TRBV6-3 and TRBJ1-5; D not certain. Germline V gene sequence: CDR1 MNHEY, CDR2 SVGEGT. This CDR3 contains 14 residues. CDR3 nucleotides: TGTGCCAGCCAAAAGACGTTTGGCAATCGGCCCCAGCATTTT. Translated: CASQKTFGNRPQHF.

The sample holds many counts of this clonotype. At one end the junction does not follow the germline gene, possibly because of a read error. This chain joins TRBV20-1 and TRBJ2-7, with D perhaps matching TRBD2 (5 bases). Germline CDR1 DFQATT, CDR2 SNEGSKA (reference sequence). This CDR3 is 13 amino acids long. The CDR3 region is CSVTGYASDEQYF. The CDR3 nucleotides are TGCAGTGTAACGGGATACGCCTCCGACGAGCAGTACTTC.

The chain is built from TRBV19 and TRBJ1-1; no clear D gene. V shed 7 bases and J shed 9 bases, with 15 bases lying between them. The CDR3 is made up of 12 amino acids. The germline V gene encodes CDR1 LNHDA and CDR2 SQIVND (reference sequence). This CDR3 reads CASMTGRHKAFF. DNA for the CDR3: TGTGCCAGTATGACCGGACGGCACAAAGCTTTCTTT.

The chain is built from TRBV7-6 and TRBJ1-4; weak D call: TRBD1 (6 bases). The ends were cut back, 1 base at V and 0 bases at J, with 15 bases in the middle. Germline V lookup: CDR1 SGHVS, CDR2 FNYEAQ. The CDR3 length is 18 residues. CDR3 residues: CASSLVHIGGATNEKLFF. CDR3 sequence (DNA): TGTGCCAGCAGCTTAGTGCACATAGGGGGTGCAACTAATGAAAAACTGTTTTTT.

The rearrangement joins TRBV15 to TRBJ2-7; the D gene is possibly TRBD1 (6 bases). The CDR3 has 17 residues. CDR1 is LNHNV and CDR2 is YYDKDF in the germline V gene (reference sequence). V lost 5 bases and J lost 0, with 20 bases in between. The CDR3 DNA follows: TGTGCCACCAGCGGGAGAGGTACAGGGTGGTACTCCTACGAGCAGTACTTC. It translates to CATSGRGTGWYSYEQYF.

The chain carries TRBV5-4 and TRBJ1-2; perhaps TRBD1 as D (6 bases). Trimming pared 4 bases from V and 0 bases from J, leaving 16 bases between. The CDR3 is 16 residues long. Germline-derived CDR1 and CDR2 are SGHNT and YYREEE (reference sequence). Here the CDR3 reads CASSPVGGASNYGYTF. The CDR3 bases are TGTGCCAGCAGCCCCGTGGGGGGGGCTTCTAACTATGGCTACACCTTC.

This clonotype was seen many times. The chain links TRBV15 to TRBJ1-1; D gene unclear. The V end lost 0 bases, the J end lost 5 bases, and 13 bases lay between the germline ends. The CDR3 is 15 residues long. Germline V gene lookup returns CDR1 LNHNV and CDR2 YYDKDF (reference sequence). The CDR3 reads CATSRDRLGGTEAFF. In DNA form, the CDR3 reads TGTGCCACCAGCAGAGATCGACTTGGAGGAACTGAAGCTTTCTTT.

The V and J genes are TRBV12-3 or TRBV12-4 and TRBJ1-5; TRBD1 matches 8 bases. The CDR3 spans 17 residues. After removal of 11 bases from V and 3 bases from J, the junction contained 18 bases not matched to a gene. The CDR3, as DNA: TGTGCCCCCCAGACAGGGGAGGAGAGGGGTTACAATCAGCCCCAGCATTTT. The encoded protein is CAPQTGEERGYNQPQHF.

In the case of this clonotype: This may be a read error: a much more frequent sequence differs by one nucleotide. Here the CDR3 DNA reads TGTGCCAGCGGACAGGTCCCCTACGAGCAGCACTTC. Protein: CASGQVPYEQHF. The rearrangement uses TRBV6-1 and TRBJ2-7; 7 positions agree with TRBD1. The CDR3 loop spans 12 amino acids. Germline CDR1 reads MNHNS; CDR2 reads SASEGT.

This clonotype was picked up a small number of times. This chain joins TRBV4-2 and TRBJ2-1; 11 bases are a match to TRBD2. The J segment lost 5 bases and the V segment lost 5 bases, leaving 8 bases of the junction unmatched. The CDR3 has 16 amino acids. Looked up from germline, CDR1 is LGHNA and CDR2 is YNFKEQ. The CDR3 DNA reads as TGTGCCAGCAGCGCACGGACTAGCGGGCGGGACAATGAGCAGTTCTTC. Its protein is CASSARTSGRDNEQFF.

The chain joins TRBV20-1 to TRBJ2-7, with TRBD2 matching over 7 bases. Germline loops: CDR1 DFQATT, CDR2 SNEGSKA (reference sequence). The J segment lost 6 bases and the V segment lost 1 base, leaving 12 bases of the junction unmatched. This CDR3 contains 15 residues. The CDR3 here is CSARATGTIRREQYF. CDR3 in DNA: TGCAGTGCTAGAGCCACCGGGACTATAAGGCGCGAGCAGTACTTC.